This TCR beta chain is from a study of shared clonotypes between healthy human individuals. Across the whole study: The people who gave samples were a couple of women and a few men aged 18 to 49.

Each PCR replicate from the sorted subsets contained around 0.2 ug DNA, which is roughly 33,000 T cell genomes. The assay was immunoSEQ multiplex PCR, and TCRdb's table has in-frame clones only and misses some. The sample has 2 million to 2.5 million clones; approximately 96% are singletons. The CDR3 consists of 16 residues. V dropped 1 base and J dropped 0 bases, with 9 bases sitting between them. CDR1 and CDR2 from the germline V gene are SGHVS and FNYEAQ. The sequenced sample consisted of naive CD4+ T cells sorted from blood. Subset here: CD45RA+ positively selected. This chain links TRBV7-6 with TRBJ1-4; D is uncertain. This clonotype was obtained from a man between 18 and 35 years old in good health. The CDR3 DNA sequence: TGTGCCAGCAGCTTAGTTAGCGGTGCAACTAATGAAAAACTGTTTTTT. Residues: CASSLVSGATNEKLFF. The whole variable domain, remainder taken from reference TRBV7-6 and TRBJ1-4, is GAGVSQSPRYKVTKRGQDVALRCDPISGHVSLYWYRQALGQGPEFLTYFNYEAQQDKSGLPNDRFSAERPEGSISTLTIQRTEQRDSAMYRCASSLVSGATNEKLFFGSGTQLSVL.